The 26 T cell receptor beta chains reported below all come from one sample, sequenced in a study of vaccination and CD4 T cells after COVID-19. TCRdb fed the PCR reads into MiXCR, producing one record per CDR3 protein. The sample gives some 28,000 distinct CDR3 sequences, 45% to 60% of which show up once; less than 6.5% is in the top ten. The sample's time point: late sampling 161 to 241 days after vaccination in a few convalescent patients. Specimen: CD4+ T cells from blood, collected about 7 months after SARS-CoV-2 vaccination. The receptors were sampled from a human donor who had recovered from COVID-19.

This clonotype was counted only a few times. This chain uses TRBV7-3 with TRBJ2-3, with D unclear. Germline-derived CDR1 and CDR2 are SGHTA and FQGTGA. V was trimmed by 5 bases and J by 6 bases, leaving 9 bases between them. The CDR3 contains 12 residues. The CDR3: CASSPQGDTQYF. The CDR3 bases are TGTGCCAGCAGCCCACAAGGGGATACGCAGTATTTT.

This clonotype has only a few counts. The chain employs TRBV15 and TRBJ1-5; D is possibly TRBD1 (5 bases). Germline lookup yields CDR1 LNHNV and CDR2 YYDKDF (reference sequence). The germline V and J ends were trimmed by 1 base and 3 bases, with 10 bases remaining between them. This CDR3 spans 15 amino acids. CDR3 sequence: CATSRGDLLNQPQHF. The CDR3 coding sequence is TGTGCCACCAGCAGAGGGGACTTACTCAATCAGCCCCAGCATTTT.

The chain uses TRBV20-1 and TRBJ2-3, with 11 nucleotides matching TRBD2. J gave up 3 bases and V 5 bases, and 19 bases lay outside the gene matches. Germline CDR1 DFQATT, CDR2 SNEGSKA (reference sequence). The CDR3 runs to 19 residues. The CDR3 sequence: CSAPQRGGASGRTTDTQYF. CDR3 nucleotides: TGCAGTGCTCCCCAGCGGGGAGGGGCTAGCGGGAGGACGACAGATACGCAGTATTTT.

CDR3 in DNA: TGTGCCACCAGCATGGGACAGGACTCTGGAAACACCATATATTTT. Protein product: CATSMGQDSGNTIYF. This chain uses TRBV15 with TRBJ1-3; 8 bases line up with TRBD1. Losses at the gene ends were 4 bases for V and 0 bases for J; bases not matched to a gene: 2. The CDR3 has 15 residues. Germline CDR1 LNHNV, CDR2 YYDKDF (reference sequence).

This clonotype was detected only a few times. The CDR3 sequence is CASSYLSGRGEEQFF. In DNA form, the CDR3 reads TGTGCCAGCAGTTACCTGAGCGGGAGAGGAGAAGAGCAGTTCTTC. The J gene is TRBJ2-1, the V gene TRBV6-5, with 8 bases that match TRBD2. Germline values: CDR1 MNHEY, CDR2 SVGAGI. V was clipped by 2 bases and J by 10 bases; unmatched bases: 10. The CDR3 totals 15 residues.

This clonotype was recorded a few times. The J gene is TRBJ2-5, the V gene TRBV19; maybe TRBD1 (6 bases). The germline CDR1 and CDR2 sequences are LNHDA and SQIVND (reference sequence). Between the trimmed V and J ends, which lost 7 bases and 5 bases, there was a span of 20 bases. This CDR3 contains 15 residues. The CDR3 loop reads CASTNRASPWETQYF. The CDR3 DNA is TGTGCCAGTACCAACAGGGCTAGCCCCTGGGAGACCCAGTACTTC.

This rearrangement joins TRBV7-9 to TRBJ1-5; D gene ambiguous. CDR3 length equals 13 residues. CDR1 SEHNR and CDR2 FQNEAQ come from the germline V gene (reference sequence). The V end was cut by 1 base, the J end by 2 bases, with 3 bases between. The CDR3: CASSLDGNQPQHF. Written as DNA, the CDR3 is TGTGCCAGCAGCTTAGACGGCAATCAGCCCCAGCATTTT.

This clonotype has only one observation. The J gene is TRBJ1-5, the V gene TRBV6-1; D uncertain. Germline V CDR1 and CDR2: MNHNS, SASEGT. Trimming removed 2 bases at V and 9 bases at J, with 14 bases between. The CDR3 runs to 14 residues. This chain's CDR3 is CASSESSEALPQHF. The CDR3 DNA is TGTGCCAGCAGTGAATCTAGTGAGGCTTTGCCCCAGCATTTT.

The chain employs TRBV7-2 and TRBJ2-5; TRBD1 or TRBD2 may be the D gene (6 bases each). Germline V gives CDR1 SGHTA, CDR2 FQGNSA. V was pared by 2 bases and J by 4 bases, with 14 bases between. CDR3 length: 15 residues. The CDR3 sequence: CASSLIGGGGETQYF. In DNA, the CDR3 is TGTGCCAGCAGCTTAATAGGGGGAGGTGGAGAGACCCAGTACTTC.

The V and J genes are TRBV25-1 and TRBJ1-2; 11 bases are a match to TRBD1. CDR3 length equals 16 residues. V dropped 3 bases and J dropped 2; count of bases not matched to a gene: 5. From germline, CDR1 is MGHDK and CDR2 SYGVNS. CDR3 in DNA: TGTGCCAGCAGTGATCGGCGGACAGGGGGCAACTATGGCTACACCTTC. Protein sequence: CASSDRRTGGNYGYTF.

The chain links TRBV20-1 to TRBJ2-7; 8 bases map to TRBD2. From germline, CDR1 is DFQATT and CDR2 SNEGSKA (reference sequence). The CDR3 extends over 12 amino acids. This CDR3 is CAQRSGSYEQYF. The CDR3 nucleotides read TGCGCCCAGAGGAGCGGGAGCTACGAGCAGTACTTC.

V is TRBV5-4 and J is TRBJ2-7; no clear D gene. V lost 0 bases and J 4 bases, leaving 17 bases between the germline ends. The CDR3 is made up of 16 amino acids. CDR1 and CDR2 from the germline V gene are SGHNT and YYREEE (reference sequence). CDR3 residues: CASSLASDLTSYEQYF. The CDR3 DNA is TGTGCCAGCAGCTTGGCGTCGGACCTCACGAGTTACGAGCAGTACTTC. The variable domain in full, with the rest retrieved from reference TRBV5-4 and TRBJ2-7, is ETGVTQSPTHLIKTRGQQVTLRCSSQSGHNTVSWYQQALGQGPQFIFQYYREEENGRGNFPPRFSGLQFPNYSSELNVNALELDDSALYLCASSLASDLTSYEQYFGPGTRLTVT.

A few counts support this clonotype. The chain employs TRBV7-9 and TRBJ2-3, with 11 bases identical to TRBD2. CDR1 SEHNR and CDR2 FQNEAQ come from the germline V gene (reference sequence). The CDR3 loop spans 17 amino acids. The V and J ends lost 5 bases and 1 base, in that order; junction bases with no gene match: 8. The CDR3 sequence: CASSPLSGRGGTDTQYF. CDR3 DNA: TGTGCCAGCAGCCCACTTAGCGGGAGGGGGGGCACAGATACGCAGTATTTT. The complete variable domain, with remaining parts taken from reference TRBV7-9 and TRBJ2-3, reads DTGVSQNPRHKITKRGQNVTFRCDPISEHNRLYWYRQTLGQGPEFLTYFQNEAQLEKSRLLSDRFSAERPKGSFSTLEIQRTEQGDSAMYLCASSPLSGRGGTDTQYFGPGTRLTVL.

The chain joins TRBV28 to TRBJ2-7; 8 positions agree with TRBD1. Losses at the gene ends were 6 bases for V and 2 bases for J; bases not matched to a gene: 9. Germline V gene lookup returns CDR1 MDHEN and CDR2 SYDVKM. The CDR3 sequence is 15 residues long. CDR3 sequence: CASSPTGQEAYEQYF. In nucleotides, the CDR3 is TGTGCCAGCAGCCCCACGGGACAGGAGGCCTACGAGCAGTACTTC.

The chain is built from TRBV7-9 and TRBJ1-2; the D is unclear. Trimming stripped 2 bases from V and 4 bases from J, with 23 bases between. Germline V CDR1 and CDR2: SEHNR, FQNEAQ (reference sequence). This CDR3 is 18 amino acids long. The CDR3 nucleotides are TGTGCCAGCAGCTTATCGTACACCTCCGTTGTCGGAGGCTATGGCTACACCTTC. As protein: CASSLSYTSVVGGYGYTF.

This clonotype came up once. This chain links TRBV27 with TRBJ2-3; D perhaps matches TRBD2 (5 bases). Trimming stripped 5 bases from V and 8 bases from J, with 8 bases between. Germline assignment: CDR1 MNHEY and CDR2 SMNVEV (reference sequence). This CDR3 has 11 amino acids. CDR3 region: CASSPGSTQYF. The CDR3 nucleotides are TGTGCCAGCAGTCCGGGAAGTACGCAGTATTTT.

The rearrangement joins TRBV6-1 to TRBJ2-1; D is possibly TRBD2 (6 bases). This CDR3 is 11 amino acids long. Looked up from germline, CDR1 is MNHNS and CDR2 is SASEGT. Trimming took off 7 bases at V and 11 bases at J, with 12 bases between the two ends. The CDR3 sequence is CASTSGTQQFF. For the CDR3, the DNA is TGTGCCAGCACCTCCGGGACTCAGCAGTTCTTC.

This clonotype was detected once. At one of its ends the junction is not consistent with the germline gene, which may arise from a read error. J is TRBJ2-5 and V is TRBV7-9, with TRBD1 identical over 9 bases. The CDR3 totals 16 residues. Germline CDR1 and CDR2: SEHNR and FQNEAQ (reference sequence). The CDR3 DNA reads TGTGCCAGCAGCCTACCGTCCGGGACAGGGTTAGAGACCCCGTACTTC. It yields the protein CASSLPSGTGLETPYF. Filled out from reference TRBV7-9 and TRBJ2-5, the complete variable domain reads DTGVSQNPRHKITKRGQNVTFRCDPISEHNRLYWYRQTLGQGPEFLTYFQNEAQLEKSRLLSDRFSAERPKGSFSTLEIQRTEQGDSAMYLCASSLPSGTGLETPYFGPGTRLLVL.

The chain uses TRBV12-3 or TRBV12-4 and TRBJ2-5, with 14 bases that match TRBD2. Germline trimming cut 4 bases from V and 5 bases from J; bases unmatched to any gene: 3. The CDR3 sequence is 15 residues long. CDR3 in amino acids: CASSSGLAGVETQYF. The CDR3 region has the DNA TGTGCCAGCAGTTCGGGACTAGCGGGAGTGGAGACCCAGTACTTC.

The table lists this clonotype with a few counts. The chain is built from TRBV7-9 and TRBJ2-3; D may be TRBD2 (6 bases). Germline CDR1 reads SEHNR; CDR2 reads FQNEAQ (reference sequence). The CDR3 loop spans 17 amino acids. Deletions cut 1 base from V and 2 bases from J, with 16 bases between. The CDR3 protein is CASSLGGVAAHTDTQYF. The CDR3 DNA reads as TGTGCCAGCAGCTTAGGAGGGGTAGCGGCCCACACAGATACGCAGTATTTT.

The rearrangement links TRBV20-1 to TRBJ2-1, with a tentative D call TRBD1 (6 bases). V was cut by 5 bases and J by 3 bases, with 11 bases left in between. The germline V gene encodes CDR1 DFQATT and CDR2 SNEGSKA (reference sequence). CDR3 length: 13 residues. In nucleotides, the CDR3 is TGCAGTGCTGCCAGGGGTATCTACAATGAGCAGTTCTTC. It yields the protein CSAARGIYNEQFF.

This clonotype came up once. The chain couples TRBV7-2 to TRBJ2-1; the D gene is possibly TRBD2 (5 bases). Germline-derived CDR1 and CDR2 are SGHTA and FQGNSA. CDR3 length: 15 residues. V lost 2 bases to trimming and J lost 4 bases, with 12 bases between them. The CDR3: CASSLSAVPYNEQFF. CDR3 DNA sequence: TGTGCCAGCAGCTTATCAGCGGTTCCTTACAATGAGCAGTTCTTC.

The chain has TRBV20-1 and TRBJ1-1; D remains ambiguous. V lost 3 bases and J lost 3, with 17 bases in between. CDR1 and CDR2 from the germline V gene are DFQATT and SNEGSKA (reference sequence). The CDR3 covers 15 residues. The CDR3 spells CSARPLMEVYTEAFF. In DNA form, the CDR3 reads TGCAGTGCTAGGCCTCTAATGGAAGTGTACACTGAAGCTTTCTTT.

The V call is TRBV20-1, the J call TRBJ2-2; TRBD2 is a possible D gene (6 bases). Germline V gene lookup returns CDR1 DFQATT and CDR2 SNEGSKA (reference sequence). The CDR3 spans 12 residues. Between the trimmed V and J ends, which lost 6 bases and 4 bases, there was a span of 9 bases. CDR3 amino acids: CSAGSSTGELFF. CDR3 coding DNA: TGCAGTGCCGGGAGTAGCACCGGGGAGCTGTTTTTT.

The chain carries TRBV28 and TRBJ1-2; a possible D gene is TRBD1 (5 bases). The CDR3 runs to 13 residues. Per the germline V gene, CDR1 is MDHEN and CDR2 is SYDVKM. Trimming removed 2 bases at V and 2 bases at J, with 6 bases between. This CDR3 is CASSLAGNYGYTF. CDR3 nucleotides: TGTGCCAGCAGTTTAGCAGGGAACTATGGCTACACCTTC.

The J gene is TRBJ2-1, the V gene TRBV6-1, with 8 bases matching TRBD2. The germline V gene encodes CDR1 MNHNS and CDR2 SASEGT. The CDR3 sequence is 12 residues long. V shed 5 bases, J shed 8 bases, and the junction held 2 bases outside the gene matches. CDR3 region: CASSPGGDEQFF. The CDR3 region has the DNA TGTGCCAGCAGTCCGGGGGGGGATGAGCAGTTCTTC.